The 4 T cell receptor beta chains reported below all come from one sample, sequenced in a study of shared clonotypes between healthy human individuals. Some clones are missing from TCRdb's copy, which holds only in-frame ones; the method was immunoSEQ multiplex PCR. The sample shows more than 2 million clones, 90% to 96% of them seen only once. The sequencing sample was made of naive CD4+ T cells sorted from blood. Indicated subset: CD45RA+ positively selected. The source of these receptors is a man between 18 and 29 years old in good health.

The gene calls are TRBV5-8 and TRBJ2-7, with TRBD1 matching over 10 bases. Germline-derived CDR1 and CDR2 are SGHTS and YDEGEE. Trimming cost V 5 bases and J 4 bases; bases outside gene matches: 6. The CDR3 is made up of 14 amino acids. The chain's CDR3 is CASRRGQGTYEQYF. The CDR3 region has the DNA TGTGCCAGCAGAAGGGGACAGGGGACGTACGAGCAGTACTTC.

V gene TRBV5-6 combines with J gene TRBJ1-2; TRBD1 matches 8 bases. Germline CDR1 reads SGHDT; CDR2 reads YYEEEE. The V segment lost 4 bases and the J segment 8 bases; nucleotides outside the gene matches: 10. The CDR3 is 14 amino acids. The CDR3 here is CASSAGQVIGGYTF. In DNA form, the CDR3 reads TGTGCCAGCAGCGCGGGACAGGTGATAGGCGGCTACACCTTC.

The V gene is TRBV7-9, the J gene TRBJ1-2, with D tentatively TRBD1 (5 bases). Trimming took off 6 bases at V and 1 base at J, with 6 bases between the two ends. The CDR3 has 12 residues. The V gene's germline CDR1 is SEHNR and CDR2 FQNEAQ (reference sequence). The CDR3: CASRGLNYGYTF. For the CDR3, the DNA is TGTGCCAGCAGGGGGCTTAACTATGGCTACACCTTC.

CDR3 sequence (DNA): TGTGCCAGCAGCTTGGTAGTGTTAGGTCTGACAGTCTCCTACGAGCAGTACTTC. It codes for CASSLVVLGLTVSYEQYF. The chain links TRBV5-5 to TRBJ2-7; a weak D match, TRBD1 (5 bases). Trimming left V 0 bases short and J 0 bases short, with 19 bases between. CDR1 and CDR2 from the germline V gene are SGHKS and YYEKEE (reference sequence). The length of the CDR3 is 18 residues. Together with reference TRBV5-5 and TRBJ2-7, the CDR3 gives the full variable domain: DAGVTQSPTHLIKTRGQQVTLRCSPISGHKSVSWYQQVLGQGPQFIFQYYEKEERGRGNFPDRFSARQFPNYSSELNVNALLLGDSALYLCASSLVVLGLTVSYEQYFGPGTRLTVT.